These T cell receptor beta chains were read from a single sample in a study of T cell repertoires in cytomegalovirus infection. MiXCR, run by TCRdb on the reads, gives a single entry per CDR3 protein. The table records 500,000 or so distinct CDR3 sequences, about 15% of them present only once. Material: CD8+ T cells from PBMCs. The source is a human donor in good health (CMV status not recorded). Some clones in this sample may be carry-over from other donors' samples. CDR3s include the opening cysteine and the closing phenylalanine or tryptophan. The D gene is left open where the match is weak. Some rows have no size entry. The others give once, few or many, or a class for an expanded clone.

abundance: many; j_gene: TRBJ2-7; v_gene: TRBV7-9; d_gene: NA; CDR3nt: TGTGCCAGCAGCTTAGAACAGAACTATACCTACGAGCAGTACTTC; CDR3aa: CASSLEQNYTYEQYF
abundance: NA; j_gene: TRBJ2-5; v_gene: TRBV7-3; d_gene: TRBD2; CDR3nt: TGTGCCAGCAGCTTAGTAGAGCGGGAAGAGATCCAGTACTTC; CDR3aa: CASSLVEREEIQYF
abundance: NA; j_gene: TRBJ2-5; v_gene: TRBV5-4; d_gene: NA; CDR3nt: TGTGCCAGCAGCCGGGTACTAGACATGGAGACCCAGTACTTC; CDR3aa: CASSRVLDMETQYF
abundance: few; j_gene: TRBJ2-1; v_gene: TRBV14; d_gene: TRBD1; CDR3nt: TGTGCCAGCAGCCCAATCGCGACAGGGTACAATGAGCAGTTCTTC; CDR3aa: CASSPIATGYNEQFF
abundance: few; j_gene: TRBJ2-1; v_gene: TRBV4-1; d_gene: NA; CDR3nt: TGCGCCAGCAGCCAAGGGGCAGTAAGCGCCGAGCAGTTCTTC; CDR3aa: CASSQGAVSAEQFF
abundance: many; j_gene: TRBJ1-1; v_gene: TRBV6-6; d_gene: NA; CDR3nt: TGTGCGACCGGGGACTTCGAAGCTTTCTTT; CDR3aa: CATGDFEAFF
abundance: many; j_gene: TRBJ1-1; v_gene: TRBV27; d_gene: NA; CDR3nt: TGTGCCAGCAGTTTACAGGGATCCACTGAAGCTTTCTTT; CDR3aa: CASSLQGSTEAFF
abundance: NA; j_gene: TRBJ1-1; v_gene: TRBV9; d_gene: NA; CDR3nt: TGTGCCAGCAGCGTCTCGCCTTCCTTGAACACTGAAGCTTTCTTT; CDR3aa: CASSVSPSLNTEAFF
abundance: many; j_gene: TRBJ1-1; v_gene: TRBV7-9; d_gene: NA; CDR3nt: TGTGCCAGCAGGCTAGGGGCGTCCTACGAAGCTTTCTTT; CDR3aa: CASRLGASYEAFF
abundance: few; j_gene: TRBJ1-3; v_gene: TRBV5-1; d_gene: TRBD1; CDR3nt: TGCGCCAGCAGCCTGACAGGGACGGGAGGAAACACCATATATTTT; CDR3aa: CASSLTGTGGNTIYF
abundance: many; j_gene: TRBJ2-7; v_gene: TRBV7-2; d_gene: TRBD2; CDR3nt: TGTGCCAGCAGCTTAGAAGCAGGGGCGACGACTAGCGGGAGGCCAACCTACGAGCAGTACTTC; CDR3aa: CASSLEAGATTSGRPTYEQYF
abundance: many; j_gene: TRBJ1-1; v_gene: TRBV27; d_gene: NA; CDR3nt: TGTGCCAGCAGTTTTAGGGGTGGCCCTGAAGCTTTCTTT; CDR3aa: CASSFRGGPEAFF
abundance: many; j_gene: TRBJ1-5; v_gene: TRBV28; d_gene: TRBD1; CDR3nt: TGTGCCAGCAGTTCACCGGGACAGGGATCGGGCAATCAGCCCCAGCATTTT; CDR3aa: CASSSPGQGSGNQPQHF
abundance: many; j_gene: TRBJ1-4; v_gene: TRBV11-2; d_gene: NA; CDR3nt: TGTGCCAGCAGCCCAGAGGGCCGAGGGGGACTGTTTTTT; CDR3aa: CASSPEGRGGLFF
abundance: many; j_gene: TRBJ1-2; v_gene: TRBV6-1; d_gene: NA; CDR3nt: TGTGCCAGCAGTGTAGCCCTATACACCGGGGCCCGAGAAGGCTACACCTTC; CDR3aa: CASSVALYTGAREGYTF
abundance: many; j_gene: TRBJ2-7; v_gene: TRBV4-2; d_gene: NA; CDR3nt: TGTGCCAGCAGCCAAGAGATCGGCAGGCGGGGTCCGCCCTACGAGCAGTACTTC; CDR3aa: CASSQEIGRRGPPYEQYF
abundance: NA; j_gene: TRBJ1-1; v_gene: TRBV4-1; d_gene: NA; CDR3nt: TGCGCCAGCAGCCAAGAAAGGCAGATGAACACTGAATCTTTCTTT; CDR3aa: CASSQERQMNTESFF
abundance: NA; j_gene: TRBJ1-1; v_gene: TRBV13; d_gene: NA; CDR3nt: TGTGCCAGCAGCAAAGAAAGGGCGGGGAACACTGAAGCTTTCTTT; CDR3aa: CASSKERAGNTEAFF
abundance: many; j_gene: TRBJ2-3; v_gene: TRBV5-1; d_gene: NA; CDR3nt: TGCGCCAGCAGCTCACCGGCTCAGGGGTTTACAGATACGCAGTATTTT; CDR3aa: CASSSPAQGFTDTQYF
abundance: many; j_gene: TRBJ1-1; v_gene: TRBV23-1; d_gene: TRBD1; CDR3nt: TGCGCCAAAATGACAGGGGACACTGAAGCTTTCTTT; CDR3aa: CAKMTGDTEAFF
abundance: many; j_gene: TRBJ2-7; v_gene: TRBV5-5; d_gene: NA; CDR3nt: TGTGCCAGCAGCTTGGAGGGGACCCCCTACGAGCAGTACTTC; CDR3aa: CASSLEGTPYEQYF
abundance: NA; j_gene: TRBJ2-1; v_gene: TRBV27; d_gene: TRBD1; CDR3nt: TGTGCCAGCAGTTATGGACAGGGGAGCAATGAGCAGTTCTTC; CDR3aa: CASSYGQGSNEQFF
abundance: NA; j_gene: TRBJ2-3; v_gene: TRBV4-1; d_gene: TRBD1; CDR3nt: TGCGCCAGCAGACGACAGGGCGGAGATACGCAGTATTTT; CDR3aa: CASRRQGGDTQYF
abundance: NA; j_gene: TRBJ2-7; v_gene: TRBV11-2; d_gene: TRBD2; CDR3nt: TGTGCCAGCAGCTCCAGCGGGAGATTCTCCTACGAGCAGTACTTC; CDR3aa: CASSSSGRFSYEQYF
abundance: few; j_gene: TRBJ2-7; v_gene: TRBV20-1; d_gene: NA; CDR3nt: TGCAGTGCTATTGGTGGAGGGAGACTCGACGAGCAGTACTTC; CDR3aa: CSAIGGGRLDEQYF
abundance: few; j_gene: TRBJ2-3; v_gene: TRBV5-6; d_gene: NA; CDR3nt: TGTGCCAGCAGCTTGGAGGTCACTGGCACAGATACGCAGTATTTT; CDR3aa: CASSLEVTGTDTQYF
abundance: NA; j_gene: TRBJ2-2; v_gene: TRBV28; d_gene: NA; CDR3nt: TGTGCCAGCAGTTTATTGGAAGCGCGTGGGGCCGGGGAGCTGTTTTTT; CDR3aa: CASSLLEARGAGELFF
abundance: few; j_gene: TRBJ2-1; v_gene: TRBV29-1; d_gene: TRBD1; CDR3nt: TGCAGCGTTGAACTGGGACAGGTGACGCGGAATGAGCAGTTCTTC; CDR3aa: CSVELGQVTRNEQFF
abundance: few; j_gene: TRBJ1-1; v_gene: TRBV19; d_gene: NA; CDR3nt: TGTGCCAGTAGTATAGGTCAGGGGAGCACTGAAGCTTTCTTT; CDR3aa: CASSIGQGSTEAFF
abundance: few; j_gene: TRBJ2-1; v_gene: TRBV29-1; d_gene: TRBD2; CDR3nt: TGCAGCGTTGAGCTAGCGGGGAGCTCCTACAATGAGCAGTTCTTC; CDR3aa: CSVELAGSSYNEQFF
abundance: NA; j_gene: TRBJ2-2; v_gene: TRBV4-1; d_gene: TRBD2; CDR3nt: TGCGCCAGCAGCCTATTTAGCGGGAGGGCCGTCGGGGAGCTGTTTTTT; CDR3aa: CASSLFSGRAVGELFF
abundance: many; j_gene: TRBJ2-2; v_gene: TRBV25-1; d_gene: TRBD1; CDR3nt: TGTGCCAGCAGGAGGGGGACAGGGGTTCCCGGGGAGCTGTTTTTT; CDR3aa: CASRRGTGVPGELFF
abundance: many; j_gene: TRBJ2-3; v_gene: TRBV7-6; d_gene: NA; CDR3nt: TGTGCCAGCAGCTCCGGACTCCGAGATACGCAGTATTTT; CDR3aa: CASSSGLRDTQYF
abundance: many; j_gene: TRBJ2-7; v_gene: TRBV7-9; d_gene: TRBD1; CDR3nt: TGTGCCAGCAGCCTAAACCAGGGGGCCCTAACCTACGAGCAGTACTTC; CDR3aa: CASSLNQGALTYEQYF
abundance: NA; j_gene: TRBJ1-3; v_gene: TRBV29-1; d_gene: NA; CDR3nt: TGCAGCGTTGAAGATTTGGGAAACACCATATATTTT; CDR3aa: CSVEDLGNTIYF
abundance: NA; j_gene: TRBJ2-5; v_gene: TRBV5-1; d_gene: TRBD1; CDR3nt: TGCGCCAGCAGCCCACTTGGGACAGGGAAGGAGACCCAGTACTTC; CDR3aa: CASSPLGTGKETQYF
abundance: many; j_gene: TRBJ1-1; v_gene: TRBV7-8; d_gene: NA; CDR3nt: TGTGCCAGCAGCTTAGGCGGGAGGTCTTTCTTT; CDR3aa: CASSLGGRSFF
abundance: NA; j_gene: TRBJ1-1; v_gene: TRBV12-3/TRBV12-4; d_gene: NA; CDR3nt: TGTGCCAGCAGTTGGGGCCCTAATGAAGCTTTCTTT; CDR3aa: CASSWGPNEAFF
abundance: many; j_gene: TRBJ2-6; v_gene: TRBV7-6; d_gene: NA; CDR3nt: TGTGCCAGCAGCTCCCGACAGGTCTCTGGGGCCAACGTCCTGACTTTC; CDR3aa: CASSSRQVSGANVLTF
abundance: few; j_gene: TRBJ2-7; v_gene: TRBV4-1; d_gene: NA; CDR3nt: TGCGCCAGCAGCCAAGTGTCAGGGGGGCTTTACGAGCAGTACTTC; CDR3aa: CASSQVSGGLYEQYF